The T cell receptor beta chain under discussion was sequenced for a study of cytomegalovirus exposure and HLA in healthy donors. Study outcomes and limitations: In vitro work confirmed that a few CMV-associated chains recognize CMV antigens. Researchers reported in a later analysis that common viral pathogens appeared linked to several top clusters.

The CDR3 covers 12 residues. Trimming at V came to 6 bases and at J to 4 bases, leaving 3 bases not matched to a gene. CDR1 and CDR2 (germline): LNHDA, SQIVND (reference sequence). Remarks on this clone: The antigen is unknown.

PCR was performed using 60 Vbeta and 13 Jbeta primers. Using immunoSEQ multiplex PCR, the repertoire was profiled, and TCRdb retains in-frame clones only, with some absent. This table has approximately 260,000 clones, 84% appearing once. The sequenced sample consisted of PBMCs. The chain has TRBV19 and TRBJ2-7; 7 bases fit TRBD1. This TCR derives from a woman aged 40 to 50 in good health and CMV-seropositive. CDR3 protein: CASSATGYEQYF. CDR3 DNA: TGTGCCAGTAGCGCGACAGGGTACGAGCAGTACTTC.